The present T cell receptor (beta chain) was sequenced within a study of cytomegalovirus exposure and HLA in healthy donors. Findings and limits, study-wide: One later analysis reportedly identified an Asian-associated ancestry cluster that showed fewer N-insertions than the approximately 700-donor mean. In a later analysis, HLA-associated beta chains showed higher expansion and lower generation probabilities than comparable chains. In vitro assays verified that a few CMV-associated chains recognized CMV antigens specifically.

As concerns this clone: What it binds is not known.

The CDR3 spans 14 residues. CDR1 is SGHDT, CDR2 YYEEEE, per germline. The germline V and J ends were trimmed by 0 bases and 8 bases, with 14 bases remaining between them. Every donor was a healthy person donating bone marrow. A multiplex PCR was run with 60 Vbeta primers and 13 Jbeta primers. Repertoires were generated with immunoSEQ multiplex PCR, while TCRdb's copy carries only in-frame clones and drops some. The sample lists some 110,000 clones; 83% were seen once. The chain recombines TRBV5-6 with TRBJ1-2; D unresolved. This TCR was sampled from a man between 18 and 29 years old in good health and CMV-seronegative. The sample was PBMCs. The CDR3 spells CASSLGALKKGYTF. In DNA, the CDR3 is TGTGCCAGCAGCTTGGGAGCCCTAAAAAAAGGCTACACCTTC.